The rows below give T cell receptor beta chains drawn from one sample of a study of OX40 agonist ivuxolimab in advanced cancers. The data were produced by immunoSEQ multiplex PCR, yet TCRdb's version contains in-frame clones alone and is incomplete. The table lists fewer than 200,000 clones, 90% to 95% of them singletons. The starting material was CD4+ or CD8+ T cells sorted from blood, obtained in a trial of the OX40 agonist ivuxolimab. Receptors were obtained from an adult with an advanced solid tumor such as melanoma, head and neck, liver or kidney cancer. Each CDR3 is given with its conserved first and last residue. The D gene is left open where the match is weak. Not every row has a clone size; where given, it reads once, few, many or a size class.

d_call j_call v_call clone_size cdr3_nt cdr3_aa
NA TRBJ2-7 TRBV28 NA TGTGCCAGCAGTTTACCAGGGGGGAAAGGCTACGAGCAGTACTTC CASSLPGGKGYEQYF
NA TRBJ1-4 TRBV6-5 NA TGTGCCAGCAGGGAGGGGGTAGCTAATGAAAAACTGTTTTTT CASREGVANEKLFF
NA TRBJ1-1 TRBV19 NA TGTGCCACCATATCCAGGGGGAACACTGAAGCTTTCTTT CATISRGNTEAFF
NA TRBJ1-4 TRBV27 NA TGTGCCAGCAGTCCCTTCACGGCAACTAATGAAAAACTGTTTTTT CASSPFTATNEKLFF
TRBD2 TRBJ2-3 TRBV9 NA TGTGCCAGCAGCGTTGGGACTAGCGGTAGCACAGATACGCAGTATTTT CASSVGTSGSTDTQYF
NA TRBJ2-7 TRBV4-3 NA TGCGCCAGCAGCCAAGAACGCTGGTCCCCCGGCGACGAGCAGTACTTC CASSQERWSPGDEQYF
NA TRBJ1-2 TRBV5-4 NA TGTGCCAGCAGCTTGGAGGGGTCATCTGACTATGGCTACACCTTC CASSLEGSSDYGYTF
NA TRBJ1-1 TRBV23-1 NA TGCGCCAGCAGTCCGGGACGGATGAACACTGAAGCTTTCTTT CASSPGRMNTEAFF
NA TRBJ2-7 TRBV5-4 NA TGTGCCAGCAGCTTGGATGACCACGAGCAGTACTTC CASSLDDHEQYF
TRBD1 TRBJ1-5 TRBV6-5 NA TGTGCCAGCAGCCAGACAGGGGGTGGAAATCAGCCCCAGCATTTT CASSQTGGGNQPQHF
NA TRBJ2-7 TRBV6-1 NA TGTGCCAGCAGTGTGAACGAGCAGTACTTC CASSVNEQYF
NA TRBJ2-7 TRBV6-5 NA TGTGCCAGCAGTGTAGTGGGATCCTACGAGCAGTACTTC CASSVVGSYEQYF
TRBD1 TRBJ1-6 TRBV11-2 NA TGTGCCAGCAGCTTAGGACAGGGATTAACTTCACCCCTCCACTTT CASSLGQGLTSPLHF
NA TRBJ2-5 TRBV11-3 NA TGTGCCAGCAGCTCCCATCGAACACGGTCCCCGGGCGGGGAGACCCAGTACTTC CASSSHRTRSPGGETQYF
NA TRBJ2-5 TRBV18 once TGTGCCAGCTCACCACCGCCCTCCGGGCTTGATCAGGAGACCCAGTACTTC CASSPPPSGLDQETQYF
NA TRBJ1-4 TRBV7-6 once TGTGCCAGCAGCTTAGGAGGACAGCCTAATGAAAAACTGTTTTTT CASSLGGQPNEKLFF
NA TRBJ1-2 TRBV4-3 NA TGCGCCAGCAGCCAAGACAGAGGAGCTAACTATGGCTACACCTTC CASSQDRGANYGYTF
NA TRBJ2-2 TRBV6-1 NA TGTGCCAGCAGTGAATTCAAGGACAGCAACACCGGGGAGCTGTTTTTT CASSEFKDSNTGELFF
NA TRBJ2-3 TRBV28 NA TGTGCCAGCAGTTCCCCGACTAAATTGCAGACCCAGTATTTT CASSSPTKLQTQYF
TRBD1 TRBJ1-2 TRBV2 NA TGTGCCAGCAGTACGACAGGGGGGAACTATGGCTACACCTTC CASSTTGGNYGYTF
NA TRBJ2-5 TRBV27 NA TGTGCCAGCCGAGGGACTGGCCAAGAGACCCAGTACTTC CASRGTGQETQYF
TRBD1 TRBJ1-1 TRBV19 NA TGTGCCAGTAGTATCCTAGCACAGGGGGGAAGTGGGAACACTGAAGCTTTCTTT CASSILAQGGSGNTEAFF
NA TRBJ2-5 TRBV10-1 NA TGCGCCAGCAGTGACCTGGGGGCAAGGGAGACCCAGTACTTC CASSDLGARETQYF
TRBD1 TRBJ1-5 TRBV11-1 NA TGTGCCAGCAGCAAATACAGGGGACCCAATCAGCCCCAGCATTTT CASSKYRGPNQPQHF
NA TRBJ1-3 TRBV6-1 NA TGTGCCAGCAGGCCGACAGTAAGAAACACCATATATTTT CASRPTVRNTIYF
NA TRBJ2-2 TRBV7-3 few TGTGCCAGCAGCTTTCGGACGGGGGAGCTGTTTTTT CASSFRTGELFF
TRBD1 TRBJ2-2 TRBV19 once TGTGCCAGTAGGCCGGGACAGACGAACACCGGGGAGCTGTTTTTT CASRPGQTNTGELFF
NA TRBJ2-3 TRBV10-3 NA TGTGCCATCAGGTCCGGGTCTTACACAGATACGCAGTATTTT CAIRSGSYTDTQYF
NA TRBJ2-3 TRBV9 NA TGTGCCAGCAGCGCTGGACAGACCACAGATACGCAGTATTTT CASSAGQTTDTQYF
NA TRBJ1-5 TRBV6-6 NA TGTGCCAGCAGTCCCAACCCGGGAGGGAATCAGCCCCAGCATTTT CASSPNPGGNQPQHF
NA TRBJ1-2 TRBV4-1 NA TGCGCCAGCAGCCAAGACGGGTCAGGGTTTGGGGGCTACACCTTC CASSQDGSGFGGYTF
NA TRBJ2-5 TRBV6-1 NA TGTGCCAGCAGTGAGAGAGAGACCCAGTACTTC CASSERETQYF
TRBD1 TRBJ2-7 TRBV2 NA TGTGCCAGCCATTGGGACAGGGGTCCGGGCGAGCAGTACTTC CASHWDRGPGEQYF
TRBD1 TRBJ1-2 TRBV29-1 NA TGCAGCGTTGAATCGACAGGGGTTCTGGGAGGCTACACCTTC CSVESTGVLGGYTF
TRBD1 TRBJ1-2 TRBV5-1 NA TGCGCCAGCAGCTTGGGGACAGGAGGATACTACACCTTC CASSLGTGGYYTF